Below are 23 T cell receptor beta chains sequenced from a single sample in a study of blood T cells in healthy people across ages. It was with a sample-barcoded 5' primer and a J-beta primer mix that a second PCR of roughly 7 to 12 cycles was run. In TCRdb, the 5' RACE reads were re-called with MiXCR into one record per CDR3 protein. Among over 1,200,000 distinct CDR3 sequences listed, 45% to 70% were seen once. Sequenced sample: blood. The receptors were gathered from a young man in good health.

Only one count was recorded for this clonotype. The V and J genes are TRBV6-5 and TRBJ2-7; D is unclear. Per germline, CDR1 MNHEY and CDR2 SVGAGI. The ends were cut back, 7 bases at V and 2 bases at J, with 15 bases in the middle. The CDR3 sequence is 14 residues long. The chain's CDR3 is CASTGSGVTYEQYF. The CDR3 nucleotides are TGTGCCAGCACCGGGTCGGGTGTTACCTACGAGCAGTACTTC.

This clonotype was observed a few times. The CDR3 sequence is CASSLLWQGSVNEQYF. The DNA of the CDR3 is TGTGCCAGCAGTTTATTGTGGCAGGGGAGCGTCAATGAGCAGTACTTC. The chain links TRBV27 to TRBJ2-7; D may be TRBD1 (6 bases). V lost 1 base and J 7 bases, leaving 20 bases between the germline ends. Germline CDR1 and CDR2: MNHEY and SMNVEV (reference sequence). The CDR3 has 16 amino acids.

The CDR3 sequence is CAIKGTGGGQYF. The CDR3 nucleotides are TGTGCCATCAAAGGGACAGGGGGCGGGCAGTACTTC. This sequence joins TRBV10-3 and TRBJ2-7; 12 positions match TRBD1. The CDR3 is 12 residues long. From germline, CDR1 is ENHRY and CDR2 SYGVKD. Trimming removed 7 bases from V and 9 bases from J; junction bases left unmatched: 4.

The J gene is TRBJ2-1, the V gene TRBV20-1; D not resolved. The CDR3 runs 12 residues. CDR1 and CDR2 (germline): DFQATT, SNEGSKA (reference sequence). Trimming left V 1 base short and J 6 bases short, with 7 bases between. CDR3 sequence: CSARAQFNEQFF. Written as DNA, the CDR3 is TGCAGTGCTAGAGCGCAGTTCAATGAGCAGTTCTTC.

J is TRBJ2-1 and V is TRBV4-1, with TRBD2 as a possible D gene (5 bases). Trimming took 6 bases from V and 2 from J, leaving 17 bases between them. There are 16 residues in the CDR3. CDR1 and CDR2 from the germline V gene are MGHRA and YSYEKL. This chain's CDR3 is CASRSPSGNTYNEQFF. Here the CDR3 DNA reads TGCGCCAGCAGATCCCCGAGCGGCAACACCTACAATGAGCAGTTCTTC.

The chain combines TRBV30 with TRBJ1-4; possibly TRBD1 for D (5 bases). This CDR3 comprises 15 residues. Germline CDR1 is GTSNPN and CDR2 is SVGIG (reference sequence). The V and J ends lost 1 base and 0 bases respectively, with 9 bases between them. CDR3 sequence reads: CAWSAREATNEKLFF. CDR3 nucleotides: TGTGCCTGGAGTGCCAGGGAGGCAACTAATGAAAAACTGTTTTTT.

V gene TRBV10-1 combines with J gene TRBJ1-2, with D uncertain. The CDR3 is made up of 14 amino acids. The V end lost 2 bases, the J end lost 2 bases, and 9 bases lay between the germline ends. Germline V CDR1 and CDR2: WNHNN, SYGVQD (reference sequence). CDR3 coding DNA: TGCGCCAGCAGTGAGCCGGCCCAGAACTATGGCTACACCTTC. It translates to CASSEPAQNYGYTF.

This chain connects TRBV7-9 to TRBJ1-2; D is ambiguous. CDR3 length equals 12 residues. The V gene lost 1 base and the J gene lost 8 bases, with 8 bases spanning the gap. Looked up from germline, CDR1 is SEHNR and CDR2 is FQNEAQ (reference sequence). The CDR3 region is CASSLVSKGYTF. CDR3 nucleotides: TGTGCCAGCAGCTTAGTTTCCAAGGGCTACACCTTC.

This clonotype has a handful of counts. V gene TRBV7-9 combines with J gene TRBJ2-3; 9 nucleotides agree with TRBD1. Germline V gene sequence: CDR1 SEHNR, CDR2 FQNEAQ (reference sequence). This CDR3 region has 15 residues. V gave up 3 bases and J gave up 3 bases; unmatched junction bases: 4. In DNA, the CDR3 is TGTGCCAGCAGCTTCGGGACAGGGATTACAGATACGCAGTATTTT. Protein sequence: CASSFGTGITDTQYF.

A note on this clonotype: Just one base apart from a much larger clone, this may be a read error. CDR3 amino acids: CSARDTRDYEQYF. The CDR3 region has the DNA TGCAGTGCTAGAGATACTCGCGACTACGAGCAGTACTTC. J is TRBJ2-4 and V is TRBV20-1; D not resolved. The DNA end lines up better with TRBJ2-7; the J call may be wrong. This CDR3 is 13 amino acids long. The germline gives CDR1 DFQATT, CDR2 SNEGSKA (reference sequence).

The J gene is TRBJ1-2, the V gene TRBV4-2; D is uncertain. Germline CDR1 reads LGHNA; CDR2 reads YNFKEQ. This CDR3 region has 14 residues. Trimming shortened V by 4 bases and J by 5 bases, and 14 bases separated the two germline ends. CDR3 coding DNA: TGTGCCAGCAGCCCTCCCGGGAGCTTTTATGGCTACACCTTC. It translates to CASSPPGSFYGYTF.

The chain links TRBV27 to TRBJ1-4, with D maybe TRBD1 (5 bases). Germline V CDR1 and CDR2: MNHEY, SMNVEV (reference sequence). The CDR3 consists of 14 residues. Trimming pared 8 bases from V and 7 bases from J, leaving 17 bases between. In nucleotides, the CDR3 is TGTGCCAGCTCTTCCCTAAGTGGGGGTGAAAAACTGTTTTTT. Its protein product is CASSSLSGGEKLFF. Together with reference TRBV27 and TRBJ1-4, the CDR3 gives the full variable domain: EAQVTQNPRYLITVTGKKLTVTCSQNMNHEYMSWYRQDPGLGLRQIYYSMNVEVTDKGDVPEGYKVSRKEKRNFPLILESPSPNQTSLYFCASSSLSGGEKLFFGSGTQLSVL.

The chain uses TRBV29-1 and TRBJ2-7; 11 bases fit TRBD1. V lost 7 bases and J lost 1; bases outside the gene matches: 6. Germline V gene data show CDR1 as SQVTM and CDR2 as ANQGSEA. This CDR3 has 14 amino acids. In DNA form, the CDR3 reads TGCAGCGCCGGGGACAGGGGGGAGTCCTACGAGCAGTACTTC. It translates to CSAGDRGESYEQYF.

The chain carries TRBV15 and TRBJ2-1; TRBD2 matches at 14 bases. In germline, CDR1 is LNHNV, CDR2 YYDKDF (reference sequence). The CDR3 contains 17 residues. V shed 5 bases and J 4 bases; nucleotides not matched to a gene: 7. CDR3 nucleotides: TGTGCCACCAGCGGGGGGACTAGCGGGGGTAGGTACAATGAGCAGTTCTTC. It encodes CATSGGTSGGRYNEQFF.

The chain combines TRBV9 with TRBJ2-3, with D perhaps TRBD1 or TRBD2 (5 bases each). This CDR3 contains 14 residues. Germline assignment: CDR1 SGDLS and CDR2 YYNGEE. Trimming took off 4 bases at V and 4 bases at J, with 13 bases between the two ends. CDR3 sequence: CASSPLTGPDTQYF. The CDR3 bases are TGTGCCAGCAGCCCTCTGACGGGGCCAGATACGCAGTATTTT.

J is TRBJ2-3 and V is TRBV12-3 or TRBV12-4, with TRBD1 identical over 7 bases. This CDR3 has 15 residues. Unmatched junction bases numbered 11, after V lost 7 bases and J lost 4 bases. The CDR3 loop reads CASTKRGLASDTQYF. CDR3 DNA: TGTGCCAGCACCAAAAGGGGGCTAGCCTCAGATACGCAGTATTTT.

CDR3 protein: CASSPQTSSEQYF. CDR3 DNA: TGTGCCAGCAGCCCCCAGACTAGCTCGGAGCAGTACTTC. The V gene is TRBV3-1, the J gene TRBJ2-1; the match to TRBD2 covers 7 bases. TRBJ2-7 explains the end of the DNA better; the J call may be wrong. This CDR3 contains 13 residues. Germline-derived CDR1 and CDR2 are LGHDT and YNNKEL (reference sequence).

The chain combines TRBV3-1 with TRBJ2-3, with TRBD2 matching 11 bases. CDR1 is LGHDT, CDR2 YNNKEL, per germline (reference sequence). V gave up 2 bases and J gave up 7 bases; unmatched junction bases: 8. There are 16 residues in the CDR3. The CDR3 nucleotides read TGTGCCAGCAGCCAACTAACTAGCGGGAGTCCTTATACGCAGTATTTT. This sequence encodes CASSQLTSGSPYTQYF.

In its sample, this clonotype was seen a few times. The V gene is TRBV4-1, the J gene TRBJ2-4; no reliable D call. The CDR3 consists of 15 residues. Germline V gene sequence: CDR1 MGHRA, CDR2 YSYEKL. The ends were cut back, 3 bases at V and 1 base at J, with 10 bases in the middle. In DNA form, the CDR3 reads TGCGCCAGCAGCCATCCTTTAAAGGCCAAAAACATTCAGTACTTC. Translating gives CASSHPLKAKNIQYF.

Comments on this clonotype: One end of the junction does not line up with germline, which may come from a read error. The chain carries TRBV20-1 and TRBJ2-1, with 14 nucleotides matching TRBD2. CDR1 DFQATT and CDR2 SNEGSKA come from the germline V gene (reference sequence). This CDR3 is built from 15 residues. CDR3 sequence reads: CSASGTSGSLNGQFF. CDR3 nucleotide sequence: TGCAGTGCTAGCGGGACTAGCGGGAGTCTAAATGGGCAGTTCTTC.

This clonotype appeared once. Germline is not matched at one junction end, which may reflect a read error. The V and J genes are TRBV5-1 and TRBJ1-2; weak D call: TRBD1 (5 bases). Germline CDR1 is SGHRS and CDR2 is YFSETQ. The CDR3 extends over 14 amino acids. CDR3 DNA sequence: TGCGCCAACAGCTTAGACTCAAGGGGCCATGGCTACACCTTC. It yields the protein CANSLDSRGHGYTF.

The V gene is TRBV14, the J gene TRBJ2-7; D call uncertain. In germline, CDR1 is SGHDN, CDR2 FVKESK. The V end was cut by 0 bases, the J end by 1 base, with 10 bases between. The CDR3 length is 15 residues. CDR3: CASSQDYSGSYEQYF. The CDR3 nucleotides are TGTGCCAGCAGCCAAGATTATTCGGGTTCCTACGAGCAGTACTTC.

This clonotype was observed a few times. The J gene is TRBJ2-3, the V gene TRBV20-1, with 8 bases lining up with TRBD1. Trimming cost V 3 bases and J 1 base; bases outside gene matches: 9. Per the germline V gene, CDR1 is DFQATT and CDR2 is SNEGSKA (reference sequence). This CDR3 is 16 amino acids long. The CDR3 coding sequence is TGCAGTGCTAGGAGATCTCAGGACAGGGGCACAGATACGCAGTATTTT. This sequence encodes CSARRSQDRGTDTQYF.